The 23 T cell receptor beta chains listed next were all sequenced from one sample in a study of cytomegalovirus exposure and HLA in healthy donors. 60 Vbeta and 13 Jbeta primers were used in PCR. Using immunoSEQ multiplex PCR, the repertoire was profiled, and TCRdb retains in-frame clones only, with some absent. Of fewer than 85,000 clones in the sample, 65% to 85% were seen once. Specimen: PBMCs. The receptors come from a man in his sixties in good health and CMV-seropositive.

With regard to this clone: Other DNA sequences from this sample encode an identical CDR3 as well. The chain has TRBV5-6 and TRBJ2-5, with a weak D call TRBD1 (5 bases). Germline V gene lookup returns CDR1 SGHDT and CDR2 YYEEEE. V shed 2 bases and J shed 1 base, with 6 bases lying between them. CDR3 length equals 13 residues. CDR3 sequence reads: CASSLRGQETQYF. The CDR3 DNA is TGTGCCAGCAGCTTAAGGGGCCAAGAGACCCAGTACTTC.

This clone was picked up a small number of times. The rearrangement uses TRBV2 and TRBJ2-3; 10 bases are shared with TRBD2. The CDR3 is made up of 16 amino acids. The junction had 4 bases not matched to a gene; V was cut back by 2 bases and J by 2 bases. Germline-derived CDR1 and CDR2 are SNHLY and FYNNEI. The CDR3 loop is CASSEFTSGATDTQYF. The DNA of the CDR3 is TGTGCCAGCAGTGAATTTACTAGCGGGGCCACAGATACGCAGTATTTT.

The J gene is TRBJ1-6, the V gene TRBV9; D possibly corresponds to TRBD1 (6 bases). Looked up from germline, CDR1 is SGDLS and CDR2 is YYNGEE. The CDR3 loop spans 17 amino acids. V was clipped by 1 base and J by 0 bases, with 11 bases between them. The DNA of the CDR3 is TGTGCCAGCAGCGTATCGGACAGCAGCTCCTATAATTCACCCCTCCACTTT. Translation gives CASSVSDSSSYNSPLHF.

The CDR3 sequence is CASSPLLFPPGVYGYTF. In DNA, the CDR3 is TGTGCCAGCAGCCCATTATTATTTCCTCCAGGGGTCTATGGCTACACCTTC. The rearrangement links TRBV5-4 to TRBJ1-2; perhaps TRBD1 as D (6 bases). Germline CDR1 and CDR2: SGHNT and YYREEE (reference sequence). The ends were cut back, 4 bases at V and 4 bases at J, with 23 bases in the middle. The CDR3 sequence is 17 residues long.

This clone appeared once. This chain uses TRBV9 with TRBJ1-1; D is unresolved. Germline V gene data show CDR1 as SGDLS and CDR2 as YYNGEE. Between the trimmed V and J ends, which lost 2 bases and 1 base, there was a span of 15 bases. This CDR3 has 16 residues. CDR3 sequence: CASSVGFGLRNTEAFF. The CDR3, as DNA: TGTGCCAGCAGCGTGGGGTTCGGACTGCGGAACACTGAAGCTTTCTTT.

Written as DNA, the CDR3 is TGCGCCAGCAGCCTGGACCTGGGCGGGACAGCCTATCAGCCCCAGCATTTT. Translated, it gives CASSLDLGGTAYQPQHF. The chain is built from TRBV4-1 and TRBJ1-5, with TRBD1 identical over 7 bases. CDR1 MGHRA and CDR2 YSYEKL come from the germline V gene. V lost 4 bases and J lost 5; bases outside the gene matches: 14. The CDR3 runs to 17 residues.

The V call is TRBV7-3, the J call TRBJ1-1; perhaps TRBD1 as D (5 bases). The V gene lost 2 bases and the J gene lost 3 bases, with 7 bases spanning the gap. CDR1 and CDR2 from the germline V gene are SGHTA and FQGTGA. CDR3 size: 13 residues. CDR3 nucleotide sequence: TGTGCCAGCAGCTTAGAAGGGGACACTGAAGCTTTCTTT. Protein product: CASSLEGDTEAFF.

This clone appeared a few times. This chain uses TRBV6-5 with TRBJ2-4; weak D call: TRBD2 (5 bases). This CDR3 spans 13 amino acids. CDR1 MNHEY and CDR2 SVGAGI come from the germline V gene. The V and J ends lost 5 bases and 0 bases respectively, with 5 bases between them. The DNA for the CDR3 is TGTGCCAGCAGTGCGGGAGCCAAAAACATTCAGTACTTC. It is translated as CASSAGAKNIQYF.

The V and J genes are TRBV7-9 and TRBJ2-3, with 8 bases matching TRBD1. Germline loops: CDR1 SEHNR, CDR2 FQNEAQ (reference sequence). V shed 0 bases, J shed 3 bases, and the junction held 8 bases outside the gene matches. This CDR3 comprises 17 residues. The CDR3 DNA reads TGTGCCAGCAGCTTAGCGCTAAATACAGGGGGAACAGATACGCAGTATTTT. It translates to CASSLALNTGGTDTQYF.

The V call is TRBV19, the J call TRBJ1-6, with D possibly matching TRBD1 (5 bases). The length of the CDR3 is 15 residues. Trimming cost V 5 bases and J 4 bases, with 12 bases left between them. CDR1 and CDR2 from the germline V gene are LNHDA and SQIVND (reference sequence). The CDR3 DNA reads as TGTGCCAGTAGTGCCTCCGGGGGTTATAATTCACCCCTCCACTTT. Protein: CASSASGGYNSPLHF.

The chain couples TRBV27 to TRBJ1-5; 7 bases agree with TRBD1. The V gene's germline CDR1 is MNHEY and CDR2 SMNVEV (reference sequence). The J segment lost 3 bases and the V segment lost 0 bases, leaving 5 bases of the junction unmatched. The CDR3 sequence is 16 residues long. The CDR3 reads CASSLSAGGINQPQHF. The CDR3 nucleotides are TGTGCCAGCAGTTTATCGGCAGGGGGAATCAATCAGCCCCAGCATTTT.

This chain connects TRBV7-2 to TRBJ2-5; 8 bases match TRBD1. Trimming removed 4 bases from V and 7 bases from J; junction bases left unmatched: 8. This CDR3 contains 14 residues. Germline V lookup: CDR1 SGHTA, CDR2 FQGNSA. The CDR3 DNA follows: TGTGCCAGCAGCTCCGGGACAGGAGGGGGGACCCAGTACTTC. This gives the protein CASSSGTGGGTQYF.

This clone has more than one count but fewer than ten. The V gene is TRBV2, the J gene TRBJ2-1; 9 bases fit TRBD1. CDR1 and CDR2 (germline): SNHLY, FYNNEI. The CDR3 covers 14 residues. V trimming: 2 bases; J trimming: 13 bases; junction bases outside the gene matches: 9. DNA of the CDR3: TGTGCCAGCAGTGAAAGAGGGACAGGGATACTTCAGTTCTTC. Translating it yields CASSERGTGILQFF.

The chain combines TRBV4-1 with TRBJ2-5, with 9 nucleotides matching TRBD2. The J call may be wrong; the DNA end is better matched by TRBJ2-7. CDR1 is MGHRA and CDR2 is YSYEKL in the germline V gene. The CDR3 has 17 amino acids. The CDR3 sequence: CASSQPAGGSSSYEQYF. The CDR3 nucleotides are TGCGCCAGCAGCCAGCCAGCGGGGGGCTCCAGCTCCTACGAGCAGTACTTC.

V gene TRBV25-1 combines with J gene TRBJ2-1; 13 nucleotides agree with TRBD2. The J segment lost 5 bases and the V segment lost 6 bases, leaving 4 bases of the junction unmatched. The CDR3 consists of 15 residues. Germline V gene sequence: CDR1 MGHDK, CDR2 SYGVNS. In nucleotides, the CDR3 is TGTGCCAGCAGACGCGGACTAGCGGGAGACAATGAGCAGTTCTTC. Its translation is CASRRGLAGDNEQFF. Based on the CDR3 plus reference TRBV25-1 and TRBJ2-1, the full variable domain is EADIYQTPRYLVIGTGKKITLECSQTMGHDKMYWYQQDPGMELHLIHYSYGVNSTEKGDLSSESTVSRIRTEHFPLTLESARPSHTSQYLCASRRGLAGDNEQFFGPGTRLTVL.

The chain joins TRBV7-9 to TRBJ2-7; D gene unclear. Germline V lookup: CDR1 SEHNR, CDR2 FQNEAQ (reference sequence). The CDR3 totals 12 residues. V lost 0 bases and J lost 7, with 7 bases in between. CDR3 coding DNA: TGTGCCAGCAGCTTAGCCCCGAGGGAGCAGTACTTC. This codes for CASSLAPREQYF.

The CDR3 loop is CASSWDRRPQNYGYTF. The CDR3 DNA is TGTGCCAGCAGTTGGGACAGAAGACCACAAAACTATGGCTACACCTTC. This chain links TRBV6-5 with TRBJ1-2; 7 positions agree with TRBD1. The CDR3 sequence is 16 residues long. Germline lookup yields CDR1 MNHEY and CDR2 SVGAGI. V lost 4 bases, J lost 2 bases, and 10 bases stayed unmatched.

The chain has TRBV9 and TRBJ2-1; 16 bases map to TRBD2. The CDR3 is 18 amino acids. CDR1 and CDR2 from the germline V gene are SGDLS and YYNGEE. The V segment lost 4 bases and the J segment 9 bases; nucleotides outside the gene matches: 13. CDR3 amino acids: CASSTQIGTSGRAAEQFF. CDR3 bases: TGTGCCAGCAGCACGCAGATCGGGACTAGCGGGAGGGCAGCTGAGCAGTTCTTC.

CDR3 amino acids: CASSPPERRGHEQYF. The CDR3 nucleotides are TGTGCCAGCAGTCCGCCGGAGCGGAGGGGCCACGAGCAGTACTTC. The chain employs TRBV6-5 and TRBJ2-7, with a weak D call TRBD2 (6 bases). The V end lost 5 bases, the J end lost 5 bases, and 19 bases lay between the germline ends. The CDR3 spans 15 residues. Germline CDR1 is MNHEY and CDR2 is SVGAGI.

This clone was seen more than once but under ten times. The DNA for the CDR3 is TGTGCCAGCAGCCCCCCCCTTTTGCGGGCGGACCGAGCCAAAAACATTCAGTACTTC. It yields the protein CASSPPLLRADRAKNIQYF. This sequence joins TRBV7-9 and TRBJ2-4; the D gene is possibly TRBD2 (5 bases). The germline V and J ends were trimmed by 5 bases and 0 bases, with 23 bases remaining between them. CDR1 is SEHNR and CDR2 is FQNEAQ in the germline V gene (reference sequence). This CDR3 spans 19 amino acids.

This chain joins TRBV28 and TRBJ2-1; 14 bases are shared with TRBD2. Germline-derived CDR1 and CDR2 are MDHEN and SYDVKM. The CDR3 covers 15 residues. Losses at the gene ends were 3 bases for V and 7 bases for J; bases not matched to a gene: 2. Here the CDR3 reads CASSLTSGRGNEQFF. The DNA for the CDR3 is TGTGCCAGCAGTTTGACTAGCGGGAGGGGGAATGAGCAGTTCTTC.

This sequence joins TRBV5-1 and TRBJ2-5; weak D call: TRBD1 (6 bases). Germline V gene data show CDR1 as SGHRS and CDR2 as YFSETQ. The CDR3 contains 14 residues. Trimming pared 0 bases from V and 4 bases from J, leaving 10 bases between. CDR3 residues: CASSLAGQRETQYF. The CDR3, as DNA: TGCGCCAGCAGCTTGGCCGGACAGCGAGAGACCCAGTACTTC.

The chain recombines TRBV30 with TRBJ2-1; D possibly corresponds to TRBD1 (6 bases). Trimming pared 5 bases from V and 7 bases from J, leaving 18 bases between. In germline, CDR1 is GTSNPN, CDR2 SVGIG (reference sequence). The CDR3 sequence is 14 residues long. CDR3 sequence reads: CAWGGKDPLNEQFF. CDR3 nucleotides: TGTGCCTGGGGGGGCAAAGACCCCCTTAATGAGCAGTTCTTC.